This T cell receptor (beta chain) was sequenced during a study of naive and memory T cell subsets. Study-level results: TCR abundance followed a power law differing between naive and memory subsets.

CDR1 and CDR2 (germline): ENHRY, SYGVKD. V was clipped by 5 bases and J by 4 bases, with 11 bases between them. The CDR3 has 13 residues. Two oligonucleotides, mixed equimolar, formed the beta constant-region primer covering TRBC1 and TRBC2. Ligated cDNA was amplified by four rounds of PCR with nested alpha and beta constant-region primers and SP2. Ligation attached a single-stranded oligonucleotide with a 12-nucleotide UMI and the SP2 primer to the cDNA 3' end. TCRdb processed the UMI-ligation and nested PCR reads anew with MiXCR; each CDR3 protein has one entry. The sample has some 110,000 distinct CDR3 sequences; about 36% are singletons. Notes on this clonotype: No antigen is known for it.

The receptor's source is a human donor in good health. The sample taken for sequencing was central memory CD4+ T cells from blood. The rearrangement links TRBV10-3 to TRBJ1-1; a possible D gene is TRBD1 (5 bases). CDR3 nucleotides: TGTGCCATCAGTAAAACAGGAGGCACTGAAGCTTTCTTT. As protein: CAISKTGGTEAFF.